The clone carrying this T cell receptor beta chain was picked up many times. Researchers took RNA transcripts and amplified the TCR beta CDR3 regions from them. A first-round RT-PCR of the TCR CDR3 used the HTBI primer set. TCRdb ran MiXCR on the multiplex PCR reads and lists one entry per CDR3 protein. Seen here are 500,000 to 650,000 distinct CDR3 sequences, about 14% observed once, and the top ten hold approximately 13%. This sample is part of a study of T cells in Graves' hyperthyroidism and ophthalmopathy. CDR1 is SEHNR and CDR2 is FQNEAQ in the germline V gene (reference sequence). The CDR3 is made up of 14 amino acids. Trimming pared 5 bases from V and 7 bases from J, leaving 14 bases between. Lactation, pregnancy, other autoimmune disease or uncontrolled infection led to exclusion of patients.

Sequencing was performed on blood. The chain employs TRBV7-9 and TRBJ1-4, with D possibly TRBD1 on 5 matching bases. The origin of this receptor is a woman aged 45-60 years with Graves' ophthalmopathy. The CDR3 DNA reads TGTGCCAGCAGCCCCAGGGCGGGCGGTGAAAAACTGTTTTTT. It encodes CASSPRAGGEKLFF. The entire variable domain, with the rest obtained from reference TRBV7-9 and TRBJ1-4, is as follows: DTGVSQNPRHKITKRGQNVTFRCDPISEHNRLYWYRQTLGQGPEFLTYFQNEAQLEKSRLLSDRFSAERPKGSFSTLEIQRTEQGDSAMYLCASSPRAGGEKLFFGSGTQLSVL.